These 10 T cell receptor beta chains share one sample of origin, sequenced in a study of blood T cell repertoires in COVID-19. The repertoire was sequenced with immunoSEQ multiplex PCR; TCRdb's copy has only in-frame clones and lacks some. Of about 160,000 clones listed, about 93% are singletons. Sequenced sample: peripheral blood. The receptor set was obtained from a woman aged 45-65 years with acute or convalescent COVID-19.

Written as DNA, the CDR3 is TGTGCCAGCAGTGGTCAGGGGGCCCGGGAAAAACTGTTTTTT. It yields the protein CASSGQGAREKLFF. V and J are TRBV25-1 and TRBJ1-4; 8 nucleotides match TRBD1. Germline CDR1 is MGHDK and CDR2 is SYGVNS. The J segment lost 8 bases and the V segment lost 4 bases, leaving 6 bases of the junction unmatched. This CDR3 spans 14 amino acids.

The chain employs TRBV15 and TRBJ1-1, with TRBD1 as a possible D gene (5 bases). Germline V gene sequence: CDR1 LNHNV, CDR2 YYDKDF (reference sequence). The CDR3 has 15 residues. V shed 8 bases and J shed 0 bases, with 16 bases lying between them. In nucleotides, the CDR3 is TGTGCCACCGCGGAGGGGCGAGTGGTGAACACTGAAGCTTTCTTT. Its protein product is CATAEGRVVNTEAFF. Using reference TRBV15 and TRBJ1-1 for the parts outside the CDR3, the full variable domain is DAMVIQNPRYQVTQFGKPVTLSCSQTLNHNVMYWYQQKSSQAPKLLFHYYDKDFNNEADTPDNFQSRRPNTSFCFLDIRSPGLGDTAMYLCATAEGRVVNTEAFFGQGTRLTVV.

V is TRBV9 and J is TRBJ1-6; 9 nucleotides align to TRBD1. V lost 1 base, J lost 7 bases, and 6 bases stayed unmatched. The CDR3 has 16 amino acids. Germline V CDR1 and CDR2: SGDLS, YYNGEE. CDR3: CASSVSVDRGNSPLHF. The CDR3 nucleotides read TGTGCCAGCAGCGTATCAGTCGACAGGGGGAATTCACCCCTCCACTTT. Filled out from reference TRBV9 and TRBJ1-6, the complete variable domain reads DSGVTQTPKHLITATGQRVTLRCSPRSGDLSVYWYQQSLDQGLQFLIQYYNGEERAKGNILERFSAQQFPDLHSELNLSSLELGDSALYFCASSVSVDRGNSPLHFGNGTRLTVT.

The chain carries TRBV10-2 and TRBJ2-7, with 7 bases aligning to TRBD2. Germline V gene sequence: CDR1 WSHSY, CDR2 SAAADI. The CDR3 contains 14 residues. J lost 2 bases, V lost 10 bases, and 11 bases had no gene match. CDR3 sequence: CANRAGEFAYEQYF. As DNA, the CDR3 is TGCGCCAACCGGGCGGGGGAGTTCGCCTACGAGCAGTACTTC.

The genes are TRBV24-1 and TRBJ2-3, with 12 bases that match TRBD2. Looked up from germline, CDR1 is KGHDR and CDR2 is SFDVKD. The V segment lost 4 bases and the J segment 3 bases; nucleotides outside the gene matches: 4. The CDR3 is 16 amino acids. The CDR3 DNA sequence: TGTGCCACCAGTGACACTAGCGGGAGGAGGACAGATACGCAGTATTTT. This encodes CATSDTSGRRTDTQYF.

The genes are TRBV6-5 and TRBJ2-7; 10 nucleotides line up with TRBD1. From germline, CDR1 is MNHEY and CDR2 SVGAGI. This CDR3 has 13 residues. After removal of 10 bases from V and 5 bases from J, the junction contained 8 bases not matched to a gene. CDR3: CATTSGTGDEQYF. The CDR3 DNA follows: TGTGCCACAACTTCCGGGACAGGGGACGAGCAGTACTTC.

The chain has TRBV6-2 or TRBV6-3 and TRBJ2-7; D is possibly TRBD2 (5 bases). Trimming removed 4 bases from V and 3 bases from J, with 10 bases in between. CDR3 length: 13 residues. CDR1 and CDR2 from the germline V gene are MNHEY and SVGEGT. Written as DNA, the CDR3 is TGTGCCAGCAGTTTCACCCGGGGCTACGAGCAGTACTTC. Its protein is CASSFTRGYEQYF.

CDR3 residues: CASSRSGGASSYEQYF. In nucleotides, the CDR3 is TGTGCCAGCAGCCGTAGCGGGGGGGCCTCGTCCTACGAGCAGTACTTC. The J gene is TRBJ2-7, the V gene TRBV13; 11 bases align to TRBD2. The CDR3 is 16 residues long. Germline lookup yields CDR1 PRHDT and CDR2 FYEKMQ (reference sequence). The V gene end was trimmed by 5 bases and the J gene end by 1 base; junction bases not matched to a gene: 7.

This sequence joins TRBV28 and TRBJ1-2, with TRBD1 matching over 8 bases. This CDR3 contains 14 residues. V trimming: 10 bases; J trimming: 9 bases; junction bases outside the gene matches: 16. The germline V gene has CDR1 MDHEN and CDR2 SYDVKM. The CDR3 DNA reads TGTGCCACCCATGCAGGGGGCGCTCCTGAAAGCTACACCTTC. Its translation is CATHAGGAPESYTF.

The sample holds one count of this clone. The CDR3 DNA is TGTGCCAGCAACTCTGCGGCTGAAGCTTTCTTT. It is translated as CASNSAAEAFF. The chain employs TRBV6-6 and TRBJ1-1; D is unclear. The CDR3 is 11 residues long. The germline V gene encodes CDR1 MNHNY and CDR2 SVGAGI (reference sequence). V gave up 7 bases and J gave up 6 bases, with 9 bases separating them.